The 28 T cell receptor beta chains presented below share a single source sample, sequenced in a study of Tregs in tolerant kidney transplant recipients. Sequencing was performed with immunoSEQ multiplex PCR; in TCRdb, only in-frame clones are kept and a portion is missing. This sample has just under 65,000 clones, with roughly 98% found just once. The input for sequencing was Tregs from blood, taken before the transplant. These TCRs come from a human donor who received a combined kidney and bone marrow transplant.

The chain's CDR3 is CASSSGTGGAVTF. In DNA form, the CDR3 reads TGTGCCAGCAGCTCTGGAACAGGGGGCGCAGTCACCTTC. The V gene is TRBV5-8, the J gene TRBJ1-2; TRBD1 matches at 9 bases. The CDR3 runs to 13 residues. Germline loops: CDR1 SGHTS, CDR2 YDEGEE. The junction had 10 bases not matched to a gene; V was cut back by 3 bases and J by 13 bases.

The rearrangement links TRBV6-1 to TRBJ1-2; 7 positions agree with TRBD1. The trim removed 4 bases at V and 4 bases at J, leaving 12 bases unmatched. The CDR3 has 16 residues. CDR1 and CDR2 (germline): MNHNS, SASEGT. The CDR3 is CASSARQGFLIYGYTF. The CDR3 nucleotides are TGTGCCAGCAGTGCCCGACAGGGTTTTTTAATCTATGGCTACACCTTC.

CDR3 sequence (DNA): TGTGCCAGCTCACCCGGGACACAGCAAGAGACCCAGTACTTC. Protein product: CASSPGTQQETQYF. The chain uses TRBV18 and TRBJ2-5; D might be TRBD1 (6 bases). Germline V gene sequence: CDR1 KGHSH, CDR2 LQKENI. The CDR3 has 14 residues. Trimming left V 3 bases short and J 2 bases short, with 10 bases between.

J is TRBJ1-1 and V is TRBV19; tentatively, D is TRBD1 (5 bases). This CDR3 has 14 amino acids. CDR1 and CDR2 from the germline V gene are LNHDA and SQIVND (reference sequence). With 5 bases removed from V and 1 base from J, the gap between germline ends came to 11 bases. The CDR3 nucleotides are TGTGCCAGTAGTCCTCGACAGACGAACACTGAAGCTTTCTTT. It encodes CASSPRQTNTEAFF.

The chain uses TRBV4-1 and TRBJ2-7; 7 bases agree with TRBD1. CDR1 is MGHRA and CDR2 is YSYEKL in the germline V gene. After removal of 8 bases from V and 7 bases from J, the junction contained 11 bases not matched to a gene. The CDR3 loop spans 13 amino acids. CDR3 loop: CASGSRQGFEQYF. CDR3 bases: TGCGCCAGCGGATCCCGACAGGGTTTTGAGCAGTACTTC.

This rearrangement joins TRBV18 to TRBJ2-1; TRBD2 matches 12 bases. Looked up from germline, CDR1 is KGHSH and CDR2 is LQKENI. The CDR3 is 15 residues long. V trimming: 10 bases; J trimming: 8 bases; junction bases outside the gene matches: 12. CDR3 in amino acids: CANAQGLAGRDEQFF. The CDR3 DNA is TGTGCCAACGCCCAGGGACTAGCGGGTCGGGATGAGCAGTTCTTC.

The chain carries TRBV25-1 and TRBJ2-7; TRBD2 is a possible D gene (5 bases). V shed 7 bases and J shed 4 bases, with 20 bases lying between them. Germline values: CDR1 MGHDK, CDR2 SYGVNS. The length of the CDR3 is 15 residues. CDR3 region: CASIGERHGKYEQYF. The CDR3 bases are TGTGCCAGCATAGGTGAACGGCACGGGAAATACGAGCAGTACTTC.

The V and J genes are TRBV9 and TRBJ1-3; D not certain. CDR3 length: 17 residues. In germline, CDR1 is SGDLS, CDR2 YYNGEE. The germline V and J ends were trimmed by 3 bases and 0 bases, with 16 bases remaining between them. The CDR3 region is CASSAKVGVFSGNTIYF. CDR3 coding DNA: TGTGCCAGCAGCGCCAAAGTCGGGGTTTTCTCTGGAAACACCATATATTTT.

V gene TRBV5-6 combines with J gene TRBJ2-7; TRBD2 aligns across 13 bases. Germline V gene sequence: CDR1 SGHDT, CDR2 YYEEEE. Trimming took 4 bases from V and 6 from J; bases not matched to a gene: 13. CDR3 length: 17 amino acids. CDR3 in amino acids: CASSRTSGSPERREQYF. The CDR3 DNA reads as TGTGCCAGCAGCCGGACTAGCGGGAGCCCCGAGCGGCGCGAGCAGTACTTC.

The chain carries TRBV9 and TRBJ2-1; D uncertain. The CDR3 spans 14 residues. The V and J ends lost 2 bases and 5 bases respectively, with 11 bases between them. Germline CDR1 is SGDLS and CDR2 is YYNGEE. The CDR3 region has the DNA TGTGCCAGCAGCGTGGGCCAGAGCCACAATGAGCAGTTCTTC. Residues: CASSVGQSHNEQFF. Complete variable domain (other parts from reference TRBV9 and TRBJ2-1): DSGVTQTPKHLITATGQRVTLRCSPRSGDLSVYWYQQSLDQGLQFLIQYYNGEERAKGNILERFSAQQFPDLHSELNLSSLELGDSALYFCASSVGQSHNEQFFGPGTRLTVL.

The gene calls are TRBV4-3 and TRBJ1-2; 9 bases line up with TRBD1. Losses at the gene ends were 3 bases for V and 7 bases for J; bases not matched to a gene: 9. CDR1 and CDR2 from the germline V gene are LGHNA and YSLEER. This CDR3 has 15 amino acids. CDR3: CASSHGDRARGGYTF. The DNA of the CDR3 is TGCGCCAGCAGCCATGGGGACAGGGCAAGGGGTGGCTACACCTTC.

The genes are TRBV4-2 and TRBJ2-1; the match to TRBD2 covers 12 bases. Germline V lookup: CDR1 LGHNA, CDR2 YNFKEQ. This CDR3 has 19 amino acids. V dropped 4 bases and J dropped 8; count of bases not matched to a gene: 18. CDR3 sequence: CASSPPRFLAGGVNDEQFF. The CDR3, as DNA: TGTGCCAGCAGCCCCCCCCGGTTTCTAGCGGGGGGGGTAAACGATGAGCAGTTCTTC.

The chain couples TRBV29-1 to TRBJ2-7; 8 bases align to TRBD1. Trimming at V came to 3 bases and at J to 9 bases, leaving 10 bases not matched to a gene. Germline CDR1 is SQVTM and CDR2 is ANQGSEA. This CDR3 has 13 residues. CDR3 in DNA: TGCAGCGTTGACAGGGCCGGACAGGGAGGGCAGTACTTC. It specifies CSVDRAGQGGQYF.

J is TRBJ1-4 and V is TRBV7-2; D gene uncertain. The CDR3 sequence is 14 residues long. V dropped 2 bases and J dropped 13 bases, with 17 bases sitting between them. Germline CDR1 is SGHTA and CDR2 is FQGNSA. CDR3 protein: CASSLLSGSRTLFF. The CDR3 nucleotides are TGTGCCAGCAGCTTATTGTCGGGGTCAAGAACACTGTTTTTT.

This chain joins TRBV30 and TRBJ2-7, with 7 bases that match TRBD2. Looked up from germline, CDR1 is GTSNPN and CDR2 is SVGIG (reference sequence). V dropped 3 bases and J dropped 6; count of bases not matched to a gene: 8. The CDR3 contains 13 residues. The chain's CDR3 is CAWRVGGRSEQYF. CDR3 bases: TGTGCCTGGAGAGTGGGCGGGAGATCCGAGCAGTACTTC. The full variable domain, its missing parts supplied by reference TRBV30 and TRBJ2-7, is SQTIHQWPATLVQPVGSPLSLECTVEGTSNPNLYWYRQAAGRGLQLLFYSVGIGQISSEVPQNLSASRPQDRQFILSSKKLLLSDSGFYLCAWRVGGRSEQYFGPGTRLTVT.

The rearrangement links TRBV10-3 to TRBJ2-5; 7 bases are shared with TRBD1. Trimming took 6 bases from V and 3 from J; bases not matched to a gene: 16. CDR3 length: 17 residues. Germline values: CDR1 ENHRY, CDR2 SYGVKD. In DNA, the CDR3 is TGTGCCATCAGGGAGAAGGGCACAGGGGTAGGGAAAGAGACCCAGTACTTC. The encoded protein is CAIREKGTGVGKETQYF.

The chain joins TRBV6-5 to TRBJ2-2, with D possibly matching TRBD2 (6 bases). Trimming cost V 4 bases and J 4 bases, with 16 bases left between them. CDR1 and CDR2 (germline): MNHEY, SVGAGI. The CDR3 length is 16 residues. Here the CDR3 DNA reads TGTGCCAGCAGTTTCGCGTACGGACTACTCACCGGGGAGCTGTTTTTT. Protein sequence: CASSFAYGLLTGELFF.

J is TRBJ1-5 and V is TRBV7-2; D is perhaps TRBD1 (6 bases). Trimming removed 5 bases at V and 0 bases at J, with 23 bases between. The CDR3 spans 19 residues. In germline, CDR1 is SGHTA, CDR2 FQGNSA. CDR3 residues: CASSPGTYLSGYSNQPQHF. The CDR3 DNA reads TGTGCCAGCAGCCCGGGGACATATTTATCGGGGTATAGCAATCAGCCCCAGCATTTT.

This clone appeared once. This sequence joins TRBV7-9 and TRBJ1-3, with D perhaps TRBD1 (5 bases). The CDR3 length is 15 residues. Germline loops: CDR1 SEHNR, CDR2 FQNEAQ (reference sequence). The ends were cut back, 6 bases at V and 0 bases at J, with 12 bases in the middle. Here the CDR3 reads CASRVGGSSGNTIYF. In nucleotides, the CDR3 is TGTGCCAGCAGGGTCGGGGGAAGCTCTGGAAACACCATATATTTT.

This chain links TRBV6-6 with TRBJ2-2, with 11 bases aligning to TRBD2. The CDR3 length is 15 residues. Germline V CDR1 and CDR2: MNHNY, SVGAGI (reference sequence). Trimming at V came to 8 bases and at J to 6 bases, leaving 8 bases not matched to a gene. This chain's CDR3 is CASVRGLAASGELFF. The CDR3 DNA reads TGTGCCAGCGTCCGGGGACTAGCGGCCTCCGGGGAGCTGTTTTTT.

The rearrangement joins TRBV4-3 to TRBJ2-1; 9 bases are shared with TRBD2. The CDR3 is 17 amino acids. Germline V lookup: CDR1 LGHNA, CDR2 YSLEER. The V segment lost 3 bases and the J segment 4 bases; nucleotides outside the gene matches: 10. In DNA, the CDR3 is TGCGCCAGCAGCCAGGAACGACTAGCGGTGGGTTACAATGAGCAGTTCTTC. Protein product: CASSQERLAVGYNEQFF.

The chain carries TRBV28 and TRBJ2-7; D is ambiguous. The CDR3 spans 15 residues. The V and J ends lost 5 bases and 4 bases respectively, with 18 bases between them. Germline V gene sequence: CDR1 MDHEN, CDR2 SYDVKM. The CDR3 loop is CASSPLGRGAYEQYF. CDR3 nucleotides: TGTGCCAGCAGTCCCCTTGGTAGAGGAGCTTACGAGCAGTACTTC. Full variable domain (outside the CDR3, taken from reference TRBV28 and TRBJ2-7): DVKVTQSSRYLVKRTGEKVFLECVQDMDHENMFWYRQDPGLGLRLIYFSYDVKMKEKGDIPEGYSVSREKKERFSLILESASTNQTSMYLCASSPLGRGAYEQYFGPGTRLTVT.

CDR3 sequence (DNA): TGTGCCAGCAGCTTAGCCAGTGAAGCTTTCTTT. This codes for CASSLASEAFF. V gene TRBV7-8 combines with J gene TRBJ1-1; D is ambiguous. Germline V CDR1 and CDR2: SGHVS, FQNEAQ. CDR3 length: 11 amino acids. V lost 0 bases, J lost 7 bases, and 3 bases lay in between.

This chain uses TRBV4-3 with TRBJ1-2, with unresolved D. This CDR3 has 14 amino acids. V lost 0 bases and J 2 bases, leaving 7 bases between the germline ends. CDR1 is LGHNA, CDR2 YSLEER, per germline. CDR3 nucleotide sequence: TGCGCCAGCAGCCAAGATCAGAACAACTATGGCTACACCTTC. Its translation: CASSQDQNNYGYTF.

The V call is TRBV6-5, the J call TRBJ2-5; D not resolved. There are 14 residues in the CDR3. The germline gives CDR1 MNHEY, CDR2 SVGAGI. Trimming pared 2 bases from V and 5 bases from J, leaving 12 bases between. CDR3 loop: CASSYRVLEETQYF. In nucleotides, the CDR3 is TGTGCCAGCAGTTACAGAGTTTTGGAGGAGACCCAGTACTTC.

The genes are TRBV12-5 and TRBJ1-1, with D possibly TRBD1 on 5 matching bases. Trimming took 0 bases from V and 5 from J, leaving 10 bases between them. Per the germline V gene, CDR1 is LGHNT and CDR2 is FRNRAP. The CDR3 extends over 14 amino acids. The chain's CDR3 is CASGLVLGGTEAFF. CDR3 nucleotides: TGTGCTAGTGGTTTGGTGCTCGGGGGGACTGAAGCTTTCTTT.

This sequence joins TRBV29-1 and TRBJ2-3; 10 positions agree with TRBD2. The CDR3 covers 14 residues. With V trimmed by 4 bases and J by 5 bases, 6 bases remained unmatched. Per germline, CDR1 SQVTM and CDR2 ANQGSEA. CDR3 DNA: TGCAGCGTTGTTAGCGGGGGGCCTTTAGATACGCAGTATTTT. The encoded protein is CSVVSGGPLDTQYF.

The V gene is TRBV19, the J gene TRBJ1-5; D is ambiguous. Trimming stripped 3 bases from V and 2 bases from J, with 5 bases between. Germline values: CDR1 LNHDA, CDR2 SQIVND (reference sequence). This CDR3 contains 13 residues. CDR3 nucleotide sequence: TGTGCCAGTAGTATTAATCGCAATCAGCCCCAGCATTTT. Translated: CASSINRNQPQHF.